The T cell receptor beta chain described here comes from a study of regulatory and conventional T cells in breast cancer (dated by TCRdb to the mid-2010s). The method was PCR. Sequenced on a 454 GS FLX Titanium. Using fastp at Q25 and MiXCR, TCRdb reprocessed the public reads and kept productive beta chains. For every CDR3 protein sequence, its rows merge into one entry that carries the most common genes and DNA. The sample table lists some 1,300 distinct CDR3 sequences, 30% to 45% of them with a count of one. The ten biggest clones cover over 15% of the sample. A remark on this clonotype: Its recognized antigen is unknown. There are no base qualities to consult, and no much larger clone falls within one base.

This receptor was taken from a female donor with breast cancer. The sequenced sample consisted of regulatory T cells from blood.

The CDR3 loop reads CASSRAGVTVASTDTQYF. The base sequence is TGTGCCAGCAGCCGAGCGGGGGTAACCGTCGCTAGCACAGATACGCAGTATTTT. The receptor chain draws on TRBV6-5 and TRBJ2-3; TRBD2 aligns with 8 central bases. The CDR3 starts with the cysteine, ends with the phenylalanine, and has 18 residues. The kept DNA is CDR3 alone, 54 bases in frame from the first base. CDR1 MNHEY and CDR2 SVGAGI are derived from the germline V gene. Trimming takes 6 bases off V and 0 bases off J; junction bases not matched to a gene: 14.